These T cell receptor beta chains were read from a single sample in a study of blood T cells in healthy people across ages. TCRdb used MiXCR to reprocess the 5' RACE reads, holding one entry per CDR3 protein. The table records about 680,000 distinct CDR3 sequences, around 49% of them present only once. Sequencing was performed on blood. The receptor source for this set is a woman aged 60-75 years in good health. Both conserved end residues are part of each CDR3. Each record gives: J gene, clone size, D gene, V gene, CDR3 protein, CDR3 DNA. D genes are given only for firm matches. The size entry is marked missing in some rows and otherwise reads once, few, many or a size class.

j_gene: TRBJ1-2
abundance: .
d_gene: .
v_gene: TRBV6-5
CDR3aa: CASRQDGSYGYTF
CDR3nt: TGTGCCAGCAGACAAGACGGGTCCTATGGCTACACCTTC

j_gene: TRBJ2-2
abundance: .
d_gene: .
v_gene: TRBV29-1
CDR3aa: CSVDHGSGTGELFF
CDR3nt: TGCAGCGTTGATCACGGGAGTGGCACCGGGGAGCTGTTTTTT

j_gene: TRBJ2-2
abundance: .
d_gene: .
v_gene: TRBV10-3
CDR3aa: CTISELSGRGTGELFF
CDR3nt: TGTACCATCAGTGAGTTAAGCGGGCGTGGGACCGGGGAGCTGTTTTTT

j_gene: TRBJ2-3
abundance: few
d_gene: .
v_gene: TRBV27
CDR3aa: CASALTLGTPGTQYF
CDR3nt: TGTGCCAGCGCGCTCACACTCGGGACCCCTGGTACGCAGTATTTT

j_gene: TRBJ2-7
abundance: .
d_gene: TRBD2
v_gene: TRBV27
CDR3aa: CASSYYGTSGNYEQYF
CDR3nt: TGTGCCAGCAGTTATTACGGGACTAGCGGGAACTACGAGCAGTACTTC

j_gene: TRBJ2-7
abundance: few
d_gene: .
v_gene: TRBV5-1
CDR3aa: CASSLTAAYEQYF
CDR3nt: TGCGCCAGCAGCTTGACGGCTGCCTACGAGCAGTACTTC

j_gene: TRBJ2-1
abundance: few
d_gene: TRBD2
v_gene: TRBV20-1
CDR3aa: CSARATSGRSEQFF
CDR3nt: TGCAGTGCTAGGGCGACTAGCGGGAGGTCTGAGCAGTTCTTC

j_gene: TRBJ2-1
abundance: few
d_gene: TRBD2
v_gene: TRBV2
CDR3aa: CASSESGGSSYNEQFF
CDR3nt: TGTGCCAGCAGTGAGTCCGGCGGGAGCTCCTACAATGAGCAGTTCTTC

j_gene: TRBJ2-5
abundance: .
d_gene: TRBD2
v_gene: TRBV4-2
CDR3aa: CASSRGLAAKQETQYF
CDR3nt: TGTGCCAGCAGCCGCGGACTAGCGGCTAAGCAAGAGACCCAGTACTTC

j_gene: TRBJ2-5
abundance: .
d_gene: TRBD2
v_gene: TRBV2
CDR3aa: CASKWEGNEQYF
CDR3nt: TGTGCCAGCAAGTGGGAGGGGAATGAGCAGTACTTC

j_gene: TRBJ2-6
abundance: .
d_gene: TRBD1
v_gene: TRBV12-3/TRBV12-4
CDR3aa: CASNFRQGRGSGANVLTF
CDR3nt: TGTGCCAGCAACTTTCGACAGGGTAGAGGGTCAGGGGCCAACGTCCTGACTTTC

j_gene: TRBJ2-5
abundance: .
d_gene: TRBD2
v_gene: TRBV5-1
CDR3aa: CASTWGGSGPETQYF
CDR3nt: TGCGCCAGCACCTGGGGCGGGAGCGGTCCAGAGACCCAGTACTTC

j_gene: TRBJ2-5
abundance: .
d_gene: TRBD1
v_gene: TRBV6-5
CDR3aa: CASSYKAGGVWETQYF
CDR3nt: TGTGCCAGCAGTTACAAGGCAGGGGGCGTGTGGGAGACCCAGTACTTC

j_gene: TRBJ1-6
abundance: .
d_gene: .
v_gene: TRBV6-6
CDR3aa: CASSPPMGLNSPLHF
CDR3nt: TGTGCCAGCAGCCCCCCGATGGGTCTGAATTCACCCCTCCACTTT

j_gene: TRBJ2-1
abundance: .
d_gene: .
v_gene: TRBV13
CDR3aa: CASSPPPGDTYNEQFF
CDR3nt: TGTGCCAGCAGCCCCCCCCCGGGAGACACCTACAATGAGCAGTTCTTC

j_gene: TRBJ2-5
abundance: .
d_gene: TRBD1
v_gene: TRBV6-2/TRBV6-3
CDR3aa: CASSRDRGLRTETQYF
CDR3nt: TGTGCCAGCAGCCGGGACAGGGGGCTTCGGACGGAGACCCAGTACTTC

j_gene: TRBJ2-2
abundance: .
d_gene: TRBD2
v_gene: TRBV20-1
CDR3aa: CSARGGANTGELFF
CDR3nt: TGCAGTGCCCGGGGGGGGGCCAACACCGGGGAGCTGTTTTTT

j_gene: TRBJ2-2
abundance: few
d_gene: .
v_gene: TRBV4-2
CDR3aa: CASSRFRTGELFF
CDR3nt: TGTGCCAGCAGCCGATTCAGAACCGGGGAGCTGTTTTTT

j_gene: TRBJ2-3
abundance: once
d_gene: .
v_gene: TRBV29-1
CDR3aa: CSVERVRQVTDTQYF
CDR3nt: TGCAGCGTTGAACGGGTCCGACAGGTCACAGATACGCAGTATTTT

j_gene: TRBJ2-7
abundance: few
d_gene: .
v_gene: TRBV5-1
CDR3aa: CASSLDGSQFYEQYF
CDR3nt: TGCGCCAGCAGCTTGGACGGGAGTCAGTTCTACGAGCAGTACTTC

j_gene: TRBJ1-1
abundance: .
d_gene: .
v_gene: TRBV15
CDR3aa: CATSGVLGWNTEAFF
CDR3nt: TGTGCCACCAGCGGGGTTTTGGGTTGGAACACTGAAGCTTTCTTT

j_gene: TRBJ2-7
abundance: many
d_gene: TRBD2
v_gene: TRBV28
CDR3aa: CASTSAGEPSSYNEQYF
CDR3nt: TGTGCCAGCACCTCAGCGGGAGAGCCAAGCTCCTACAATGAGCAGTACTTC

j_gene: TRBJ2-4
abundance: .
d_gene: TRBD2
v_gene: TRBV20-1
CDR3aa: CSAAGLGQGIQYF
CDR3nt: TGCAGTGCGGCGGGACTAGGTCAGGGCATTCAGTACTTC

j_gene: TRBJ2-7
abundance: .
d_gene: .
v_gene: TRBV28
CDR3aa: CASSFASLRDYEQYF
CDR3nt: TGTGCCAGCAGTTTCGCCTCTCTCCGGGACTACGAGCAGTACTTC